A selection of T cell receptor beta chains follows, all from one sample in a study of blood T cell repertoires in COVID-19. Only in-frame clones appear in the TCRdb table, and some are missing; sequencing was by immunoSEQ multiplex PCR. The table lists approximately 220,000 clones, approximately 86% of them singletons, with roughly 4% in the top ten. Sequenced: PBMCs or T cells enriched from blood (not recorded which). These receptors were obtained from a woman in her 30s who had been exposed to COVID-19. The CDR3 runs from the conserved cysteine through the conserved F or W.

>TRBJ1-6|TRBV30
CAWSYGGSSYNSPLHF
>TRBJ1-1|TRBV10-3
CAISEQGYTEAFF
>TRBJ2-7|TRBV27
CASSVKQGSTYEQYF
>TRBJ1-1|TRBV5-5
CASRTLGQGDTEAFF
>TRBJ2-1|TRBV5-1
CASSLTGGSYNEQFF
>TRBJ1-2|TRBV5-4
CASSSDSYGYTF
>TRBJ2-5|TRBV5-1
CASTDGGPGETQYF
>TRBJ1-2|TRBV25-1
CASSEPDRFYGYTF
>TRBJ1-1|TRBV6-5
CASRTGTANTEAFF
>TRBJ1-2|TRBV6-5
CASSQQVQGGGYTF
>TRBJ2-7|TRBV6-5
CASSLVPGQLYEQYF
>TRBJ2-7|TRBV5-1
CASRPVISTYEQYF
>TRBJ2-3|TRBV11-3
CASSSSRGTDTQYF
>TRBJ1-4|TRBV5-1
CASSLGTGETGLFF
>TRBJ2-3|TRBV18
CASSPMTSGGTDTQYF
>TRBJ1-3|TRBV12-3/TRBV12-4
CASQARRNTIYF
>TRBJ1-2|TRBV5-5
CASSAGDRNPYGYTF
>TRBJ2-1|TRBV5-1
CASSLSGESYNEQFF
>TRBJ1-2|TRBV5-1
CASSLVSEGYGYTF
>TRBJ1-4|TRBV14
CASSHLRSAGEALFF
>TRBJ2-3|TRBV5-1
CASSFGDFTDTQYF
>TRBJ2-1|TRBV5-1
CASTRGTSGDNEQFF
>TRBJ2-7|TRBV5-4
CASSLVGVEHEQYF
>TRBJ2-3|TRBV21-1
CASSKVFERGHSVPDTQYF
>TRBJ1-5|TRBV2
CASSDEQSLNQPQHF
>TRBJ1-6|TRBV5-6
CASSAQGGLDSPLHF
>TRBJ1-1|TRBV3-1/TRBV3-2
CASSSAGTEAFF
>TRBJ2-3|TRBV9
CASSVVAGDLTDTQYF
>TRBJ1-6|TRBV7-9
CASSLVRWGNNSPLHF
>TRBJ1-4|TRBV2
CASSELGQGALKLFF
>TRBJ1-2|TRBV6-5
CASSRIRDLDGYTF
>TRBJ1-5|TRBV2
CASRDSYSNQPQHF
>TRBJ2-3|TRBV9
CASSAAGGPNTQYF
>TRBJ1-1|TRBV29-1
CSVVGGSTEAFF
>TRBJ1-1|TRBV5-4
CASSPTTGQGVDTEAFF
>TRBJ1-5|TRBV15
CATSRGTGVSNQPQHF
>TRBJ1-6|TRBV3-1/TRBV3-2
CASSRPGIVSPLHF
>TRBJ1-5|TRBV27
CASNTAKGANQPQHF
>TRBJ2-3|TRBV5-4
CASSNKLLAGGTDTQYF
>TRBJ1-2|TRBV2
CASSGAEKRGGYTF
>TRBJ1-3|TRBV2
CASSPDRGWRNTIYF
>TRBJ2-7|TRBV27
CASSLWGPHEQYF
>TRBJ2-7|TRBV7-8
CASIQTPGTDSYEQYF